These 13 T cell receptor beta chains were sequenced from one sample in a study of Ad26.COV2.S vaccination and SARS-CoV-2 variants. The treatment denotes: some 20 received Ad26.COV2.S at low or high dose, single or two shots; 5 received placebo; per-sample allocation not given. Samples were taken on day 63 after the first vaccine or placebo injection. Sequencing used immunoSEQ multiplex PCR; TCRdb keeps in-frame clones, though not all of them. The sample shows hundreds of thousands of clones, roughly 90% of them seen only once. The sample in question was peripheral blood, obtained in a trial of Ad26.COV2.S vaccine versus placebo. The receptors were gathered from a person aged 18-60 years who received the Ad26.COV2.S COVID-19 vaccine or a placebo.

This chain joins TRBV11-3 and TRBJ1-1; the D gene is possibly TRBD1 (6 bases). Germline V lookup: CDR1 SGHNT, CDR2 YENEEA. This CDR3 comprises 13 residues. V was pared by 1 base and J by 8 bases, with 11 bases between. The DNA for the CDR3 is TGTGCCAGCAGCTTAGCGGGGGCCGAAGAAGCTTTCTTT. This gives the protein CASSLAGAEEAFF.

The V call is TRBV11-3, the J call TRBJ1-1; D gene uncertain. The V gene lost 0 bases and the J gene lost 2 bases, with 22 bases spanning the gap. CDR3 size: 19 residues. CDR1 SGHNT and CDR2 YENEEA come from the germline V gene. The CDR3 sequence: CASSLDLGYLTNFNTEAFF. CDR3 coding DNA: TGTGCCAGCAGCTTAGATCTGGGTTATCTCACCAACTTCAACACTGAAGCTTTCTTT.

V is TRBV6-1 and J is TRBJ1-5; perhaps TRBD1 as D (6 bases). CDR3 length: 15 amino acids. The germline V gene has CDR1 MNHNS and CDR2 SASEGT. Trimming left V 5 bases short and J 0 bases short, with 11 bases between. The CDR3 here is CASSLRQDSNQPQHF. The CDR3, as DNA: TGTGCCAGCAGTTTGAGACAGGATAGCAATCAGCCCCAGCATTTT.

The chain has TRBV3-1 (or the pseudogene TRBV3-2) and TRBJ2-5; D tentatively reads TRBD1 or TRBD2 (5 bases each). V lost 0 bases to trimming and J lost 4 bases, with 9 bases between them. CDR1 is LGHDT, CDR2 YNNKEL, per germline (reference sequence). CDR3 length equals 14 residues. The CDR3: CASSQDWGPETQYF. In nucleotides, the CDR3 is TGTGCCAGCAGCCAAGACTGGGGACCAGAGACCCAGTACTTC.

The rearrangement links TRBV19 to TRBJ2-1, with 14 bases lining up with TRBD2. Germline assignment: CDR1 LNHDA and CDR2 SQIVND (reference sequence). V gave up 6 bases and J gave up 5 bases; unmatched junction bases: 9. The CDR3 contains 17 residues. CDR3 loop: CASRRTPGLAGDNEQFF. The CDR3 nucleotides are TGTGCCAGTAGGAGGACGCCGGGACTAGCGGGAGACAATGAGCAGTTCTTC.

V gene TRBV11-3 combines with J gene TRBJ2-1, with D unclear. Germline CDR1 SGHNT, CDR2 YENEEA. Trimming removed 0 bases from V and 0 bases from J, with 9 bases in between. This CDR3 contains 16 residues. CDR3 nucleotide sequence: TGTGCCAGCAGCTTAGACTGGGCGAGCTCCTACAATGAGCAGTTCTTC. Encoded protein: CASSLDWASSYNEQFF. The entire variable domain, with the rest obtained from reference TRBV11-3 and TRBJ2-1, is as follows: EAGVVQSPRYKIIEKKQPVAFWCNPISGHNTLYWYLQNLGQGPELLIRYENEEAVDDSQLPKDRFSAERLKGVDSTLKIQPAELGDSAVYLCASSLDWASSYNEQFFGPGTRLTVL.

V gene TRBV27 combines with J gene TRBJ1-5; no clear D gene. Trimming stripped 8 bases from V and 5 bases from J, with 13 bases between. This CDR3 comprises 13 residues. From germline, CDR1 is MNHEY and CDR2 SMNVEV (reference sequence). CDR3 region: CASSPNKDQPQHF. The DNA for the CDR3 is TGTGCCAGCTCTCCCAATAAGGATCAGCCCCAGCATTTT.

The CDR3 loop is CASSHTGVAADTQYF. In DNA, the CDR3 is TGCGCCAGCAGCCACACGGGAGTAGCGGCAGATACGCAGTATTTT. V gene TRBV4-1 combines with J gene TRBJ2-3, with a weak D call TRBD2 (6 bases). Germline V lookup: CDR1 MGHRA, CDR2 YSYEKL. V lost 3 bases, J lost 4 bases, and 14 bases lay in between. The CDR3 spans 15 residues.

This CDR3 reads CASSLVQNTEAFF. CDR3 DNA sequence: TGTGCCAGCAGCTTAGTCCAAAACACTGAAGCTTTCTTT. This chain uses TRBV7-3 with TRBJ1-1; D call uncertain. CDR1 is SGHTA, CDR2 FQGTGA, per germline. The CDR3 sequence is 13 residues long. V lost 2 bases and J lost 2, with 6 bases in between.

The gene calls are TRBV5-1 and TRBJ2-5, with D possibly TRBD1 on 6 matching bases. V was cut by 0 bases and J by 1 base, with 10 bases left in between. CDR1 is SGHRS and CDR2 is YFSETQ in the germline V gene. The CDR3 contains 15 residues. The CDR3 region has the DNA TGCGCCAGCAGCTTGGATCGCAGGGGCCAAGAGACCCAGTACTTC. It translates to CASSLDRRGQETQYF.

The rearrangement links TRBV20-1 to TRBJ2-7; 9 bases match TRBD2. CDR3 length: 14 amino acids. Germline lookup yields CDR1 DFQATT and CDR2 SNEGSKA (reference sequence). The V gene end was trimmed by 6 bases and the J gene end by 3 bases; junction bases not matched to a gene: 9. The CDR3 protein is CSASSGGSVYEQYF. DNA for the CDR3: TGCAGTGCGAGTAGCGGGGGTTCGGTCTACGAGCAGTACTTC.

The chain combines TRBV5-1 with TRBJ2-7; D is possibly TRBD1 (6 bases). The CDR3 is made up of 15 amino acids. Trimming cost V 0 bases and J 2 bases, with 12 bases left between them. Germline V lookup: CDR1 SGHRS, CDR2 YFSETQ. CDR3 coding DNA: TGCGCCAGCAGCTTGGCCCCGGGACAACCCTACGAGCAGTACTTC. The encoded protein is CASSLAPGQPYEQYF.

Turning to this clone: Other nucleotide sequences in the sample specify the same CDR3. The chain has TRBV12-3 or TRBV12-4 and TRBJ1-1; weak D call: TRBD1 (5 bases). This CDR3 has 13 amino acids. V was pared by 0 bases and J by 5 bases, with 7 bases between. The CDR3 sequence is CASSLAGGTEAFF. CDR3 nucleotide sequence: TGTGCCAGCAGTTTAGCGGGGGGTACTGAAGCTTTCTTT.